The clone carrying this T cell receptor beta chain was recorded a few times. Its antigen is not identified. The record originates from a study of blood T cells in healthy people across ages. Study results and caveats: Roughly linear declines in TCR beta diversity per million T cells occurred with age.

Sample-barcoded 5' priming and a J-beta primer mix drove a second PCR of roughly 6 to 12 cycles. Via MiXCR, TCRdb re-called the 5' RACE reads, giving one row per CDR3 protein. This table holds fewer than 750,000 distinct CDR3 sequences, 47% found once. Donors were healthy Caucasian individuals from Russia aged about 6 to 90. The sequence derives from an elderly man in good health. The sequenced sample consisted of blood.

The CDR3 reads CSARDGQRYGYTF. The CDR3 nucleotides read TGCAGTGCTAGAGACGGACAGCGGTATGGCTACACCTTC. J is TRBJ1-2 and V is TRBV20-1, with D perhaps TRBD1 (6 bases). The CDR3 has 13 amino acids. Germline V CDR1 and CDR2: DFQATT, SNEGSKA (reference sequence). Trimming removed 0 bases at V and 5 bases at J, with 10 bases between.